This T cell receptor beta chain appears in the sequencing data of a study of long-term antiretroviral therapy in people with HIV. CDR1 is SGHRS, CDR2 YFSETQ, per germline. V dropped 4 bases and J dropped 2 bases, with 19 bases sitting between them. This CDR3 has 16 amino acids. Version v3.0 of the immunoSEQ assay ran at survey level. The table came from immunoSEQ multiplex PCR; TCRdb's copy has only in-frame clones and leaves some out. The top ten clones hold 7.5% to 9.5% of a sample with about 17,000 clones, roughly 90% of them seen once. There are a few counts of this clone. This receptor was obtained from a man in his fifties or sixties with HIV. V gene TRBV5-1 combines with J gene TRBJ2-7, with D possibly matching TRBD1 (5 bases). Source: unsorted PBMCs, taken 0.3 years after starting antiretroviral therapy. The CDR3 nucleotides are TGCGCCAGCAGCCAGCGTGGCCCGGACATAACCTACGAGCAGTACTTC. Its protein is CASSQRGPDITYEQYF.